The 32 T cell receptor beta chains below were found in one sample sequenced in a study of persistence of HIV-infected CD4 T cells. Their recognized antigens are unknown. This was the immunoSEQ version 4 assay in survey mode. Assay: immunoSEQ multiplex PCR; the TCRdb copy retains only in-frame clones and omits some. This sample has 25,000 to 35,000 clones, with 78% found just once. Cells were stimulated with CMV-infected fibroblast lysates at approximately 10 ug/mL. Sorted nonresponding memory CD4+ T cells were CD40L-negative, CD69-negative, CD45RO-high. The source material was CD4+ T cells sorted from PBMCs after roughly 18-hour stimulation, sampled from a patient who received antiretroviral therapy. These receptors originate from an adult woman with HIV who was CMV-seropositive.

The V gene is TRBV5-1, the J gene TRBJ1-1, with D unresolved. Germline-derived CDR1 and CDR2 are SGHRS and YFSETQ. This CDR3 has 14 residues. Trimming removed 0 bases at V and 0 bases at J, with 6 bases between. Here the CDR3 reads CASSLGLMNTEAFF. CDR3 nucleotide sequence: TGCGCCAGCAGCTTGGGCCTGATGAACACTGAAGCTTTCTTT.

The chain is built from TRBV5-1 and TRBJ2-4; D is perhaps TRBD1 (6 bases). The V and J ends lost 1 base and 8 bases respectively, with 13 bases between them. The CDR3 runs 14 residues. Germline assignment: CDR1 SGHRS and CDR2 YFSETQ. The CDR3 region has the DNA TGCGCCAGCAGCTTGACAGGGTTTTTGGACATTCAGTACTTC. This gives the protein CASSLTGFLDIQYF.

The chain joins TRBV19 to TRBJ1-2; TRBD1 matches 7 bases. The CDR3 spans 11 residues. The V gene end was trimmed by 6 bases and the J gene end by 5 bases; junction bases not matched to a gene: 0. Germline lookup yields CDR1 LNHDA and CDR2 SQIVND (reference sequence). As DNA, the CDR3 is TGTGCCAGTAGACAGGGGTATGGCTACACCTTC. It yields the protein CASRQGYGYTF.

This clone has more than one count but fewer than ten. The V gene is TRBV5-1, the J gene TRBJ2-3; D gene unclear. The V end lost 0 bases, the J end lost 2 bases, and 7 bases lay between the germline ends. This CDR3 has 14 amino acids. Per the germline V gene, CDR1 is SGHRS and CDR2 is YFSETQ. The CDR3 loop reads CASSLDSTTDTQYF. In DNA form, the CDR3 reads TGCGCCAGCAGCTTGGACTCCACCACAGATACGCAGTATTTT.

This rearrangement joins TRBV6-1 to TRBJ2-7, with TRBD1 matching over 8 bases. Unmatched junction bases numbered 4, after V lost 0 bases and J lost 0 bases. The CDR3 is made up of 16 amino acids. Germline V lookup: CDR1 MNHNS, CDR2 SASEGT. The DNA of the CDR3 is TGTGCCAGCAGTGAAGCCAGGGGGCGTAGCTCCTACGAGCAGTACGTC. It is translated as CASSEARGRSSYEQYV.

This clone appeared once. This CDR3 reads CASSSGGTQYF. The CDR3 DNA sequence: TGTGCCAGCAGTTCGGGGGGCACGCAGTATTTT. The chain combines TRBV6-6 with TRBJ2-3, with D possibly matching TRBD2 (7 bases). The CDR3 contains 11 residues. Germline lookup yields CDR1 MNHNY and CDR2 SVGAGI (reference sequence). V lost 4 bases and J 9 bases, leaving 8 bases between the germline ends.

The gene calls are TRBV2 and TRBJ2-3; 8 positions agree with TRBD2. The germline V gene encodes CDR1 SNHLY and CDR2 FYNNEI. The CDR3 is 18 residues long. The J segment lost 4 bases and the V segment lost 4 bases, leaving 16 bases of the junction unmatched. The CDR3 DNA sequence: TGTGCCAGCAGTGTGGAAGGGAGGACTAGCTCGGTCTCAGATACGCAGTATTTT. Translating it yields CASSVEGRTSSVSDTQYF.

The chain recombines TRBV6-5 with TRBJ1-1; no reliable D call. This CDR3 contains 12 residues. The V gene lost 5 bases and the J gene lost 8 bases, with 12 bases spanning the gap. The V gene's germline CDR1 is MNHEY and CDR2 SVGAGI. CDR3: CASSLLQREAFF. For the CDR3, the DNA is TGTGCCAGCAGTCTCCTACAGAGGGAAGCTTTCTTT.

The chain carries TRBV10-2 and TRBJ1-6; D gene unclear. Germline V gene lookup returns CDR1 WSHSY and CDR2 SAAADI. Trimming cost V 7 bases and J 6 bases, with 13 bases left between them. The CDR3 has 14 amino acids. CDR3 DNA sequence: TGCGCCAGCACTCAAGGGTCCGTTAATTCACCCCTCCACTTT. This encodes CASTQGSVNSPLHF.

This clone was observed a single time. This chain links TRBV24-1 with TRBJ1-5; D ambiguous. The V gene lost 1 base and the J gene lost 5 bases, with 11 bases spanning the gap. Germline lookup yields CDR1 KGHDR and CDR2 SFDVKD. This CDR3 has 15 amino acids. This CDR3 is CATSDLSRFHQPQHF. The CDR3 nucleotides read TGTGCCACCAGTGATTTAAGCAGGTTTCATCAGCCCCAGCATTTT.

The chain is built from TRBV25-1 and TRBJ1-2, with 7 bases aligning to TRBD1. The junction had 9 bases not matched to a gene; V was cut back by 3 bases and J by 5 bases. This CDR3 contains 15 residues. Germline-derived CDR1 and CDR2 are MGHDK and SYGVNS. CDR3 sequence: CASSEPSGQRYGYTF. In nucleotides, the CDR3 is TGTGCCAGCAGTGAGCCCTCGGGACAGCGTTATGGCTACACCTTC.

This rearrangement joins TRBV29-1 to TRBJ1-1; the D is unclear. CDR1 is SQVTM, CDR2 ANQGSEA, per germline. The ends were cut back, 0 bases at V and 10 bases at J, with 15 bases in the middle. The length of the CDR3 is 13 residues. This chain's CDR3 is CSVEDRDFGGAFF. The CDR3 DNA reads as TGCAGCGTTGAAGATCGGGATTTTGGTGGAGCTTTCTTT.

This chain connects TRBV5-4 to TRBJ2-1; a weak D match, TRBD2 (6 bases). Germline CDR1 is SGHNT and CDR2 is YYREEE (reference sequence). V was trimmed by 4 bases and J by 3 bases, leaving 17 bases between them. The CDR3 is 16 residues long. The DNA of the CDR3 is TGTGCCAGCAGCCCCATCCAGCGGGTGAACTACAATGAGCAGTTCTTC. It codes for CASSPIQRVNYNEQFF.

The J gene is TRBJ1-2, the V gene TRBV20-1; D is possibly TRBD1 (5 bases). This CDR3 spans 13 amino acids. CDR1 is DFQATT and CDR2 is SNEGSKA in the germline V gene (reference sequence). V dropped 3 bases and J dropped 4 bases, with 12 bases sitting between them. The chain's CDR3 is CSASIQGTYGYTF. As DNA, the CDR3 is TGCAGTGCTAGTATCCAGGGCACCTATGGCTACACCTTC.

The V gene is TRBV5-8, the J gene TRBJ2-7; D assignment may be TRBD1 or TRBD2 (5 bases each). The V end lost 5 bases, the J end lost 8 bases, and 23 bases lay between the germline ends. Germline CDR1 SGHTS, CDR2 YDEGEE. The CDR3 spans 15 residues. CDR3 region: CASSPGYGTHGQQYV. The CDR3 coding sequence is TGTGCCAGCAGTCCCGGGTATGGGACGCATGGACAGCAGTACGTC.

This rearrangement joins TRBV15 to TRBJ1-5, with D hard to call. From germline, CDR1 is LNHNV and CDR2 YYDKDF (reference sequence). The V gene lost 3 bases and the J gene lost 2 bases, with 11 bases spanning the gap. The CDR3 extends over 15 amino acids. CDR3 DNA: TGTGCCACCAGCAGCGAGAGGGCTCGCAATCAGCCCCAGCATTTT. Translated, it gives CATSSERARNQPQHF.

The V and J genes are TRBV10-2 and TRBJ1-2, with a tentative D call TRBD1 (5 bases). Germline lookup yields CDR1 WSHSY and CDR2 SAAADI. The CDR3 length is 13 residues. The germline V and J ends were trimmed by 7 bases and 3 bases, with 12 bases remaining between them. The CDR3, as DNA: TGCGCCAGCAAAGAGGGGAGTTACTATGGCTACACCTTC. Its protein product is CASKEGSYYGYTF.

This chain joins TRBV2 and TRBJ2-3; D unresolved. Germline V gene sequence: CDR1 SNHLY, CDR2 FYNNEI. The CDR3 covers 16 residues. The V end lost 6 bases, the J end lost 6 bases, and 22 bases lay between the germline ends. CDR3 protein: CASRTDGPSRMDTQYF. CDR3 DNA: TGTGCCAGCAGGACGGATGGACCGTCAAGAATGGATACGCAGTATTTT.

This rearrangement joins TRBV6-5 to TRBJ1-1, with D possibly being TRBD1 (6 bases). With 6 bases removed from V and 1 base from J, the gap between germline ends came to 9 bases. This CDR3 contains 13 residues. Germline V gives CDR1 MNHEY, CDR2 SVGAGI. The CDR3 region is CASSRQANTEAFF. The CDR3 nucleotides read TGTGCCAGCAGCCGACAGGCGAACACTGAAGCTTTCTTT.

CDR3 in DNA: TGTGCCAGCAGCGCTCAGGGCTCGCCTTATGGCTACACCTTC. This sequence encodes CASSAQGSPYGYTF. The chain recombines TRBV9 with TRBJ1-2; tentative D call: TRBD1 (5 bases). Germline V gene data show CDR1 as SGDLS and CDR2 as YYNGEE. This CDR3 is built from 14 residues. Deletions cut 3 bases from V and 5 bases from J, with 14 bases between.

The chain carries TRBV27 and TRBJ2-3; the match to TRBD2 covers 9 bases. The CDR3 length is 17 residues. CDR1 and CDR2 (germline): MNHEY, SMNVEV (reference sequence). Trimming took 1 base from V and 1 from J; bases not matched to a gene: 6. CDR3 sequence reads: CASSLFPSGVGTDTQYF. In DNA, the CDR3 is TGTGCCAGCAGTTTATTTCCTAGCGGGGTGGGCACAGATACGCAGTATTTT.

The chain links TRBV18 to TRBJ1-2; D call uncertain. V was pared by 2 bases and J by 8 bases, with 21 bases between. Germline V gene sequence: CDR1 KGHSH, CDR2 LQKENI. The CDR3 extends over 16 amino acids. The CDR3 here is CASSPGLGTSRQGYTF. In DNA, the CDR3 is TGTGCCAGCTCACCAGGTTTGGGCACCTCCAGGCAGGGCTACACCTTC.

Only a few counts were recorded for this clone. Other nucleotide sequences in the sample specify the same CDR3. V usage is TRBV7-9 and J usage is TRBJ1-2, with D unclear. The germline V gene has CDR1 SEHNR and CDR2 FQNEAQ (reference sequence). Trimming took off 0 bases at V and 2 bases at J, with 7 bases between the two ends. The CDR3 consists of 14 residues. The CDR3 coding sequence is TGTGCCAGCAGCTTAGCGACGGGAAACTATGGCTACACCTTC. Translating gives CASSLATGNYGYTF.

The rearrangement joins TRBV5-1 to TRBJ1-4, with 8 nucleotides matching TRBD1. The V gene end was trimmed by 3 bases and the J gene end by 5 bases; junction bases not matched to a gene: 0. Germline CDR1 and CDR2: SGHRS and YFSETQ. The CDR3 is 13 amino acids. CDR3 sequence: CASSWDRNEKLFF. CDR3 bases: TGCGCCAGCAGCTGGGACAGGAATGAAAAACTGTTTTTT.

The rearrangement links TRBV3-1 (or the pseudogene TRBV3-2) to TRBJ1-2; D perhaps matches TRBD1 (6 bases). Trimming took off 4 bases at V and 8 bases at J, with 17 bases between the two ends. The CDR3 consists of 14 residues. Germline CDR1 LGHDT, CDR2 YNNKEL (reference sequence). Written as DNA, the CDR3 is TGTGCCAGCAGCCCCCGGATGGGGGCCCGAGGCTACACCTTC. It translates to CASSPRMGARGYTF.

In its sample, this clone was seen a few times. The DNA for the CDR3 is TGTGCCAGCAGTATCAAACAGGGGGCTTATGGCTACACCTTC. This encodes CASSIKQGAYGYTF. This chain links TRBV27 with TRBJ1-2; 9 nucleotides align to TRBD1. V lost 5 bases and J lost 5; bases outside the gene matches: 6. CDR1 and CDR2 (germline): MNHEY, SMNVEV (reference sequence). There are 14 residues in the CDR3.

The chain combines TRBV6-1 with TRBJ2-7, with D maybe TRBD1 (5 bases). CDR3 length equals 13 residues. V was pared by 1 base and J by 6 bases, with 10 bases between. Per germline, CDR1 MNHNS and CDR2 SASEGT. CDR3 nucleotide sequence: TGTGCCAGCAGTGAAGTTACAGGCACCGAGCAGTACGTC. It codes for CASSEVTGTEQYV.

There are a few counts of this clone. V is TRBV18 and J is TRBJ2-6; no reliable D call. Germline CDR1 is KGHSH and CDR2 is LQKENI. The V and J ends lost 2 bases and 4 bases respectively, with 6 bases between them. The CDR3 runs to 14 residues. This CDR3 is CASSPTLGANVLTF. CDR3 sequence (DNA): TGTGCCAGCTCACCAACGCTGGGGGCCAACGTCCTGACTTTC.

This CDR3 reads CASSFLPGTGNTGELFF. CDR3 coding DNA: TGTGCCAGCAGCTTTCTCCCCGGGACTGGAAACACCGGGGAGCTGTTTTTT. The chain couples TRBV9 to TRBJ2-2, with D possibly TRBD2 on 6 matching bases. This CDR3 region has 17 residues. The V gene lost 4 bases and the J gene lost 2 bases, with 18 bases spanning the gap. Germline-derived CDR1 and CDR2 are SGDLS and YYNGEE.

This chain links TRBV5-6 with TRBJ2-1, with D perhaps matching TRBD1 or TRBD2 (5 bases each). V lost 0 bases, J lost 7 bases, and 8 bases lay in between. The CDR3 covers 13 residues. Looked up from germline, CDR1 is SGHDT and CDR2 is YYEEEE. CDR3 bases: TGTGCCAGCAGCTTGGCTTGGGGGAATGAGCAGTTCTTC. Translation gives CASSLAWGNEQFF.

The gene calls are TRBV15 and TRBJ1-6, with D possibly matching TRBD1 (5 bases). The length of the CDR3 is 18 residues. The germline V gene encodes CDR1 LNHNV and CDR2 YYDKDF (reference sequence). With 0 bases removed from V and 8 bases from J, the gap between germline ends came to 20 bases. The CDR3 sequence is CATSRDRGGVPPYSPLHF. The CDR3 DNA reads TGTGCCACCAGCAGAGATCGTGGGGGGGTTCCCCCCTATTCACCCCTCCACTTT.

J is TRBJ2-3 and V is TRBV5-6; weak D call: TRBD2 (7 bases). CDR3 length equals 15 residues. CDR1 SGHDT and CDR2 YYEEEE come from the germline V gene. Trimming took 3 bases from V and 4 from J, leaving 15 bases between them. The CDR3 nucleotides read TGTGCCAGCAGCTCCTCCGGGGGGCATTCAGATACGCAGTATTTT. This encodes CASSSSGGHSDTQYF.